A single sample is the source of the 17 T cell receptor beta chains below, sequenced in a study of T cell repertoires in cytomegalovirus infection. No antigen has been assigned to these receptors. TCRdb itself ran the reads through MiXCR, one entry per CDR3 protein. The sample consists of approximately 470,000 distinct CDR3 sequences, more than 40% of them appearing once. The input for sequencing was cultured PBMCs, taken from culture after CMV antigen stimulation. These receptors all come from a human donor in good health (CMV status not recorded). Some clones in this sample may be carry-over from other donors' samples.

The chain carries TRBV27 and TRBJ2-1; perhaps TRBD2 as D (6 bases). In germline, CDR1 is MNHEY, CDR2 SMNVEV (reference sequence). Deletions cut 2 bases from V and 7 bases from J, with 12 bases between. CDR3 length equals 14 residues. The CDR3 DNA reads TGTGCCAGCAGTTTACGAAAGGGAGGAAATGAGCAGTTCTTC. Translated: CASSLRKGGNEQFF.

This clonotype has just a few counts. The chain uses TRBV12-3 or TRBV12-4 and TRBJ1-1, with 7 positions matching TRBD1. The CDR3 is 14 residues long. V was pared by 1 base and J by 5 bases, with 4 bases of the junction left unmatched. The CDR3 reads CASSLGGTATEAFF. The CDR3 DNA follows: TGTGCCAGCAGTTTAGGTGGGACAGCAACTGAAGCTTTCTTT.

This sequence joins TRBV7-8 and TRBJ2-5, with 10 bases aligning to TRBD1. The CDR3 has 15 amino acids. Losses at the gene ends were 2 bases for V and 3 bases for J; bases not matched to a gene: 3. Per germline, CDR1 SGHVS and CDR2 FQNEAQ. In DNA, the CDR3 is TGTGCCAGCAGCTTACTCGGGACAGGGGAAGAGACCCAGTACTTC. Its translation: CASSLLGTGEETQYF.

The V call is TRBV12-3 or TRBV12-4, the J call TRBJ1-3; possible D gene TRBD1, 6 bases. The CDR3 sequence is 15 residues long. The V end lost 10 bases, the J end lost 8 bases, and 24 bases lay between the germline ends. The CDR3, as DNA: TGTGCCACCCGTCCGACAGGCCAGTCAAAGGACACCATATATTTT. The encoded protein is CATRPTGQSKDTIYF.

J is TRBJ2-3 and V is TRBV11-3, with 7 nucleotides matching TRBD2. Germline CDR1 SGHNT, CDR2 YENEEA. V lost 1 base and J lost 3; bases outside the gene matches: 13. The CDR3 is 18 amino acids. The CDR3 region has the DNA TGTGCCAGCAGCTTAGTCAGGACTAGAATGTCTCGAACAGATACGCAGTATTTT. It is translated as CASSLVRTRMSRTDTQYF.

The J gene is TRBJ1-2, the V gene TRBV7-2; 8 positions agree with TRBD1. The CDR3 totals 15 residues. The junction had 12 bases not matched to a gene; V was cut back by 5 bases and J by 7 bases. CDR1 SGHTA and CDR2 FQGNSA come from the germline V gene. The CDR3 loop reads CASSPGTGFKRGYTF. The DNA for the CDR3 is TGTGCCAGCAGCCCCGGGACAGGCTTTAAACGTGGCTACACCTTC.

The chain joins TRBV10-3 to TRBJ1-3; the D is unclear. This CDR3 region has 14 residues. V gave up 2 bases and J gave up 0 bases, with 5 bases separating them. Germline CDR1 reads ENHRY; CDR2 reads SYGVKD. CDR3 sequence reads: CAISEGFSGNTIYF. CDR3 DNA sequence: TGTGCCATCAGTGAGGGATTCTCTGGAAACACCATATATTTT.

This clonotype was observed at least ten times. V is TRBV7-9 and J is TRBJ2-1; 12 bases align to TRBD2. CDR3 length equals 18 residues. The trim removed 2 bases at V and 8 bases at J, leaving 13 bases unmatched. Germline loops: CDR1 SEHNR, CDR2 FQNEAQ (reference sequence). The CDR3 DNA sequence: TGTGCCAGCAGCTTACCCATTCCACTAGCGGGAGGCAGGGATGAGCAGTTCTTC. It specifies CASSLPIPLAGGRDEQFF.

This clonotype was recorded a few times. V gene TRBV12-5 combines with J gene TRBJ2-6; tentatively, D is TRBD1 (5 bases). V gave up 7 bases and J gave up 3 bases, with 19 bases separating them. This CDR3 has 17 amino acids. Germline V CDR1 and CDR2: LGHNT, FRNRAP. In DNA form, the CDR3 reads TGTGCTAGTGCCCCGAGGCAGGGAATGTTTGGGGCCAACGTCCTGACTTTC. Translating it yields CASAPRQGMFGANVLTF.

The chain is built from TRBV4-1 and TRBJ2-1, with D perhaps matching TRBD2 (6 bases). In germline, CDR1 is MGHRA, CDR2 YSYEKL. The V gene lost 1 base and the J gene lost 5 bases, with 18 bases spanning the gap. The CDR3 has 17 residues. CDR3 loop: CASSQAGTGDGNNEQFF. For the CDR3, the DNA is TGCGCCAGCAGCCAAGCCGGGACTGGGGACGGCAACAATGAGCAGTTCTTC.

This chain uses TRBV7-9 with TRBJ2-3; TRBD2 matches 8 bases. Losses at the gene ends were 5 bases for V and 2 bases for J; bases not matched to a gene: 9. The CDR3 totals 16 residues. Germline V gene sequence: CDR1 SEHNR, CDR2 FQNEAQ (reference sequence). For the CDR3, the DNA is TGTGCCAGCAGCCGTTTGACTAGCGCTGACACAGATACGCAGTATTTT. Residues: CASSRLTSADTDTQYF.

The rearrangement uses TRBV19 and TRBJ1-4, with D possibly TRBD1 on 6 matching bases. The CDR3 spans 18 residues. CDR1 is LNHDA and CDR2 is SQIVND in the germline V gene (reference sequence). The V end was cut by 4 bases, the J end by 4 bases, with 22 bases between. The CDR3 region has the DNA TGTGCCAGTAGTACCGCCCACTCATCACAGGGAATTAATGAAAAACTGTTTTTT. This gives the protein CASSTAHSSQGINEKLFF. Full variable domain (rest looked up from reference TRBV19 and TRBJ1-4): DGGITQSPKYLFRKEGQNVTLSCEQNLNHDAMYWYRQDPGQGLRLIYYSQIVNDFQKGDIAEGYSVSREKKESFPLTVTSAQKNPTAFYLCASSTAHSSQGINEKLFFGSGTQLSVL.

This chain uses TRBV6-1 with TRBJ2-5; possibly TRBD2 for D (5 bases). The germline V gene has CDR1 MNHNS and CDR2 SASEGT. The ends were cut back, 2 bases at V and 1 base at J, with 11 bases in the middle. The CDR3 is made up of 15 amino acids. Written as DNA, the CDR3 is TGTGCCAGCAGTGAATTCCCGGGGTTCCAAGAGACCCAGTACTTC. Translating gives CASSEFPGFQETQYF.

This clonotype was observed a few times. The chain is built from TRBV7-2 and TRBJ2-7; D possibly uses TRBD1 or TRBD2 (5 bases each). V lost 1 base to trimming and J lost 3 bases, with 10 bases between them. Germline-derived CDR1 and CDR2 are SGHTA and FQGNSA. This CDR3 contains 14 residues. The CDR3 DNA is TGTGCCAGCAGCTTAGACAGGAGGCTCTACGAGCAGTACTTC. Protein product: CASSLDRRLYEQYF. Filled out from reference TRBV7-2 and TRBJ2-7, the complete variable domain reads GAGVSQSPSNKVTEKGKDVELRCDPISGHTALYWYRQSLGQGLEFLIYFQGNSAPDKSGLPSDRFSAERTGGSVSTLTIQRTQQEDSAVYLCASSLDRRLYEQYFGPGTRLTVT.

This clonotype appeared a few times. The V and J genes are TRBV4-2 and TRBJ1-5; 9 bases fit TRBD1. The trim removed 2 bases at V and 4 bases at J, leaving 3 bases unmatched. The CDR3 sequence is 15 residues long. Germline CDR1 reads LGHNA; CDR2 reads YNFKEQ. The DNA for the CDR3 is TGTGCCAGCAGCCAACCGGGACAGGGAAATCAGCCCCAGCATTTT. Amino acid sequence: CASSQPGQGNQPQHF.

V gene TRBV27 combines with J gene TRBJ2-5; a possible D gene is TRBD1 (6 bases). The V gene lost 5 bases and the J gene lost 7 bases, with 17 bases spanning the gap. The CDR3 extends over 14 amino acids. From germline, CDR1 is MNHEY and CDR2 SMNVEV (reference sequence). CDR3 region: CASSPGTPRGTQYF. The CDR3 DNA reads as TGTGCCAGCAGTCCCGGGACACCTCGTGGGACCCAGTACTTC.

This clonotype was seen a handful of times. The chain links TRBV12-3 or TRBV12-4 to TRBJ1-2; 10 nucleotides align to TRBD1. The trim removed 3 bases at V and 8 bases at J, leaving 12 bases unmatched. There are 16 residues in the CDR3. The CDR3 region is CASSFSQGQGNLGYTF. The DNA for the CDR3 is TGTGCCAGCAGTTTCTCACAGGGACAGGGGAATCTGGGCTACACCTTC.